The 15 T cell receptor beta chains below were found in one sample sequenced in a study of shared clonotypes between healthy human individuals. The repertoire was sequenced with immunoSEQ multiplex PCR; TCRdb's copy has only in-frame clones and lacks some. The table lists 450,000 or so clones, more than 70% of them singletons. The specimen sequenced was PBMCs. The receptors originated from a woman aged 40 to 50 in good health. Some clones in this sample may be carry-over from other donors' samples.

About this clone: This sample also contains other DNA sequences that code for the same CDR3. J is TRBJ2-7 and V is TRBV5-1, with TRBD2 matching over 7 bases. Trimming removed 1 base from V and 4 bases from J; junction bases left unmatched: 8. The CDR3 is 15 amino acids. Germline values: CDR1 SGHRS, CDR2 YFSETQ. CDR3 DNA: TGCGCCAGCAGCTTGATATCTAGCGGACCATACGAGCAGTACTTC. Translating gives CASSLISSGPYEQYF.

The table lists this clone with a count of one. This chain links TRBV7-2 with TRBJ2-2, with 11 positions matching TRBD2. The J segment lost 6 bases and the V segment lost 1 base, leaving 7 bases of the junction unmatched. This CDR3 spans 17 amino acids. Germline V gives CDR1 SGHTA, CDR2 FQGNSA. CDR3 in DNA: TGTGCCAGCAGCTTAGTTGGGACTAGCGGTCGGGCCGGGGAGCTGTTTTTT. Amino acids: CASSLVGTSGRAGELFF.

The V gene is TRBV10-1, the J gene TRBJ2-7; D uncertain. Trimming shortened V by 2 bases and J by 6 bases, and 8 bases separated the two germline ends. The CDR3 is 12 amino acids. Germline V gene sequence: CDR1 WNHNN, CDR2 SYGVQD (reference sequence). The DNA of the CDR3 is TGCGCCAGCAGTGAGCCCTCACGCGAGCAGTACTTC. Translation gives CASSEPSREQYF.

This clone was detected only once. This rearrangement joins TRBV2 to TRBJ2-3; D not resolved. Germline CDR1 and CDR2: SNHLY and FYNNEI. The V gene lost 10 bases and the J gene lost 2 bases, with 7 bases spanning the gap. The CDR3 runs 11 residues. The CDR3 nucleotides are TGTGCCACCCGTATCACAGATACGCAGTATTTT. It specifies CATRITDTQYF.

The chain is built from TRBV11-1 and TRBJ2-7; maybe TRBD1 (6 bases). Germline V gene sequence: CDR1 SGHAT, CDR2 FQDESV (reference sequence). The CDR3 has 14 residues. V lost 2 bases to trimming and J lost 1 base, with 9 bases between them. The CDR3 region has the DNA TGTGCCAGCAGCTTACGGGACACTTCCTACGAGCAGTACTTC. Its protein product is CASSLRDTSYEQYF.

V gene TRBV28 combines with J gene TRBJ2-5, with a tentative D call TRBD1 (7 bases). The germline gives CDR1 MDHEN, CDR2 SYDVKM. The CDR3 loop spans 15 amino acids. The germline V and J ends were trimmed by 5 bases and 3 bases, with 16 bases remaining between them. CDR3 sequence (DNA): TGTGCCAGCAGTCCCTTGGAGGGGGCAAAAGAGACCCAGTACTTC. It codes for CASSPLEGAKETQYF.

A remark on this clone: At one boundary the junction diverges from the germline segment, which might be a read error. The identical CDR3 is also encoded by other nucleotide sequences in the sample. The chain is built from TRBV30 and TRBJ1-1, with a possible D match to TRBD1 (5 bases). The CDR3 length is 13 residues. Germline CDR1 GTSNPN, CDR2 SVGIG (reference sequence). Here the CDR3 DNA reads TGTGCCTGGATTTCGGGGGAGGCCACTGAAGCCTTCTTT. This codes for CAWISGEATEAFF.

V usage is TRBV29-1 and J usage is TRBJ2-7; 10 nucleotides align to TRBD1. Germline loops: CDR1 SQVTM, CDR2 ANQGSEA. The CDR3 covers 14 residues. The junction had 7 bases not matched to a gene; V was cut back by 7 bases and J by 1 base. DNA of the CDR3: TGCAGCGCAGCCGGGACAGGGGTGTCCTACGAGCAGTACTTC. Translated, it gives CSAAGTGVSYEQYF.

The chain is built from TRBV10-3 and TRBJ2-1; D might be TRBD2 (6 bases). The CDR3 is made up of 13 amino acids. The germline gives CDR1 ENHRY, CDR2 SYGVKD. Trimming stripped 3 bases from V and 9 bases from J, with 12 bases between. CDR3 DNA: TGTGCCATCAGTGAAGAGGGGAGGACTGAGCAGTTCTTC. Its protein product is CAISEEGRTEQFF.

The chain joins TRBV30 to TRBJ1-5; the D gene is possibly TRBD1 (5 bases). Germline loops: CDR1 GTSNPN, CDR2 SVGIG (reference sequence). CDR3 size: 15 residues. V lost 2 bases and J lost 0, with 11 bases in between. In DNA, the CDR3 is TGTGCCTGGAGTCCGGGGACGGATAGCAATCAGCCCCAGCATTTT. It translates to CAWSPGTDSNQPQHF.

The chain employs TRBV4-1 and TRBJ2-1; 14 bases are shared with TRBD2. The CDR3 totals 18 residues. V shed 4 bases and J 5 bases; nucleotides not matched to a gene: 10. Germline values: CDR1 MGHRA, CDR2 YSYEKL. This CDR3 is CASSRLAGLAGVDNEQFF. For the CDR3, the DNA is TGCGCCAGCAGCCGCCTCGCGGGACTAGCGGGAGTCGACAATGAGCAGTTCTTC.

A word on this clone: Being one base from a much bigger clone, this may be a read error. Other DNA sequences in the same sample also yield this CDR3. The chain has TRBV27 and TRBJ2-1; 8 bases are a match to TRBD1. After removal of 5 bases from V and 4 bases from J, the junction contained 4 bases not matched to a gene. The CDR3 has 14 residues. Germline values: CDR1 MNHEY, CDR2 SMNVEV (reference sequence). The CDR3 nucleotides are TGTGCCAGCAGTCCAGGGGGCTCGTACAATGAGCAGTTCTTC. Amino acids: CASSPGGSYNEQFF.

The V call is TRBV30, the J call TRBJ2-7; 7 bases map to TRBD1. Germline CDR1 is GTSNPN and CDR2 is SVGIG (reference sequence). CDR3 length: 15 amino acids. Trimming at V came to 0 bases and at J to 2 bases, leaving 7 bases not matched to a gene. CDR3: CAWSVRGGWPYEQYF. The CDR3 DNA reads TGTGCCTGGAGTGTAAGAGGGGGCTGGCCCTACGAGCAGTACTTC.

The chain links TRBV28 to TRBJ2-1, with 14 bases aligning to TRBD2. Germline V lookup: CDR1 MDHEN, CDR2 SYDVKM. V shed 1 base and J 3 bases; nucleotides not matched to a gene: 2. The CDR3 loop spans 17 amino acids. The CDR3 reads CASSLSTSGRDYNEQFF. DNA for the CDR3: TGTGCCAGCAGTTTATCGACTAGCGGGAGGGACTACAATGAGCAGTTCTTC. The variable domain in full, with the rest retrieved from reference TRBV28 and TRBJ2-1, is DVKVTQSSRYLVKRTGEKVFLECVQDMDHENMFWYRQDPGLGLRLIYFSYDVKMKEKGDIPEGYSVSREKKERFSLILESASTNQTSMYLCASSLSTSGRDYNEQFFGPGTRLTVL.

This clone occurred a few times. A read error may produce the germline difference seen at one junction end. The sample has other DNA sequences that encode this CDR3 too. CDR3 DNA sequence: TGTGCTAGCAGCTCGGGGACTAGCGGGATCGACACCGGGGAGCTGTTTTTT. It yields the protein CASSSGTSGIDTGELFF. This chain links TRBV7-7 with TRBJ2-2; 13 nucleotides match TRBD2. The CDR3 is made up of 17 amino acids. The germline V gene has CDR1 SSHAT and CDR2 FNYEAQ (reference sequence).